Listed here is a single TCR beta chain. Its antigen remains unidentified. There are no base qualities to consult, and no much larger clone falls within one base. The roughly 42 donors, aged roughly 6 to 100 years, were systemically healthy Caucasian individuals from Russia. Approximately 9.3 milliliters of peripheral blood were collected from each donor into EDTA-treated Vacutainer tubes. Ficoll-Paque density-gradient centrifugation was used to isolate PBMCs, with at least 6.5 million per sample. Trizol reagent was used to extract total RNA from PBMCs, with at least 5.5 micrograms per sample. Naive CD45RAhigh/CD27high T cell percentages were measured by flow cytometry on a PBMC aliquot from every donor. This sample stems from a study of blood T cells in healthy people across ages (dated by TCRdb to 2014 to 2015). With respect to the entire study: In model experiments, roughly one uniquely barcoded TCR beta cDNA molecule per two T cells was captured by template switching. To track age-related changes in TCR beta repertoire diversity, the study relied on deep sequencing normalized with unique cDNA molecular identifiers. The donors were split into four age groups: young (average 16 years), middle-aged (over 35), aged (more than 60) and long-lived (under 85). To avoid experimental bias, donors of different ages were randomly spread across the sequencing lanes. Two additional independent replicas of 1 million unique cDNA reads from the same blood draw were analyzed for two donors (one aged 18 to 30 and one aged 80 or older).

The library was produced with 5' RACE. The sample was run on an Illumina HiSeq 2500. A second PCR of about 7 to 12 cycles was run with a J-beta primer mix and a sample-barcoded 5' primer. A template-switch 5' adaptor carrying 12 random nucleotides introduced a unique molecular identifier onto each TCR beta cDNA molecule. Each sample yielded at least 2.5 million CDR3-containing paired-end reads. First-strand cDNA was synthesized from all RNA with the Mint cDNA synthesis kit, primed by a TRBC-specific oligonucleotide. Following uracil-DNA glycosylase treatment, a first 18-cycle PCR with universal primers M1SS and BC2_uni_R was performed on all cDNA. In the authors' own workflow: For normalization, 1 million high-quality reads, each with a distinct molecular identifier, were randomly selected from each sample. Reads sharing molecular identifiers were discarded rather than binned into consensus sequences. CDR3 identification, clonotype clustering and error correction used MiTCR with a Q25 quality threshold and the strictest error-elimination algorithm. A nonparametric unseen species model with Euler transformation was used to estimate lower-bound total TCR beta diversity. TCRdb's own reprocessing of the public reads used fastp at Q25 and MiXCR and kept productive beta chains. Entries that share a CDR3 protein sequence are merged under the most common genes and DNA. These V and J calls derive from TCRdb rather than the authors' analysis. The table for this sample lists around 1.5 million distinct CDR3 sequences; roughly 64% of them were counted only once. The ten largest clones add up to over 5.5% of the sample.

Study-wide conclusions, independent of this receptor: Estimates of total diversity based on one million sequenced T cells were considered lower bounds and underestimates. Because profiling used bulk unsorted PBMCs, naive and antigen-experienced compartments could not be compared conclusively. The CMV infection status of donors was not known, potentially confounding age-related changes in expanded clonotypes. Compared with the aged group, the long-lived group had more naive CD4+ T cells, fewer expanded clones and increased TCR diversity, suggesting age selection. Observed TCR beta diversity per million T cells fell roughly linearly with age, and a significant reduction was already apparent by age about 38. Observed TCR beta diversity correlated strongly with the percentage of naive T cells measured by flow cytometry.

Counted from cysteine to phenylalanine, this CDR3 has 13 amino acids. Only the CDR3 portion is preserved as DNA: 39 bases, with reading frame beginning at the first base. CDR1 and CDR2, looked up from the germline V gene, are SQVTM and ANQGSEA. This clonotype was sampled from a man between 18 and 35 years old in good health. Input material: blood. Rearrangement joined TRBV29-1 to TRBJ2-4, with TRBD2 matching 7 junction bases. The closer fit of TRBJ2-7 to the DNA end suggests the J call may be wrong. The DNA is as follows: TGCAGCGTCCGGACCCGCGGGGGTGACGAGCAGTACTTC. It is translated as CSVRTRGGDEQYF.